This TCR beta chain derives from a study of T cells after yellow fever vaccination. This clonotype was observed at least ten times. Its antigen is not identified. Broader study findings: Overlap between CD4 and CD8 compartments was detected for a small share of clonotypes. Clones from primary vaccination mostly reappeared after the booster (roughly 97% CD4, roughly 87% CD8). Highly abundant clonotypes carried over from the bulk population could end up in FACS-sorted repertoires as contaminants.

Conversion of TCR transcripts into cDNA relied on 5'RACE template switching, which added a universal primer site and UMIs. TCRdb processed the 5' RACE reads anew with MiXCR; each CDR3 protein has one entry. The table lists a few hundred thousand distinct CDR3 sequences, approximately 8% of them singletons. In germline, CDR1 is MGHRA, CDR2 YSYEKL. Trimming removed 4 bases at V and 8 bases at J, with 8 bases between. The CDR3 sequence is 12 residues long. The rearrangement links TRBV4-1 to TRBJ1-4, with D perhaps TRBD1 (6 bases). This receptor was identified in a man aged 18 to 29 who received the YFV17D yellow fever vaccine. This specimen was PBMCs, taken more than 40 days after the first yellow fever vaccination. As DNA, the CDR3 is TGCGCCAGCAGCCCAGACAGGGAAAAACTGTTTTTT. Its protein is CASSPDREKLFF.